This T cell receptor (beta chain) is from a study of T cell repertoires in cytomegalovirus infection. Study at large: In public TCR beta signatures, there were indications of both CMV infection and matching HLA type.

CDR1 is LNHDA, CDR2 SQIVND, per germline (reference sequence). V was shortened by 10 bases and J by 0 bases, with 19 bases between the two germline ends. The CDR3 runs to 17 residues. TCRdb called the reads again in MiXCR, with one record for every CDR3 protein. Of 310,000 or so distinct CDR3 sequences in the sample, around 9.6% were seen once. This clonotype showed up just a few times. As yet, its antigen is unknown. Study results and caveats: In two of eight donors, the top clonotype was HLA-C-restricted CMV-specific. CMV carriers having the relevant HLA were flagged by cumulative public TCR beta family frequency.

V and J are TRBV19 and TRBJ2-6; D may match TRBD1 or TRBD2 (5 bases each). The material sequenced was PBMCs. This TCR came from a human donor in good health (CMV status not recorded). Some clones in this sample may be carry-over from other donors' samples. In DNA, the CDR3 is TGTGCCATAGGAGTCGGGACGACATCCTCTGGGGCCAACGTCCTGACTTTC. Protein product: CAIGVGTTSSGANVLTF.